This is a list of T cell receptor beta chains from one sample in a study of blood T cell repertoires in COVID-19. Libraries were prepared by immunoSEQ multiplex PCR; TCRdb keeps only in-frame clonotypes and omits some of them. This repertoire shows about 210,000 clones, roughly 82% found once; its top ten account for more than 9%. The sample was peripheral blood. These receptor sequences come from a middle-aged man with active or convalescent COVID-19. Each CDR3 is given with its conserved first and last residue. Fields, in order: D gene, J gene, V gene, clone size, CDR3 protein, CDR3 DNA. D genes are given only for firm matches. Rows give clone size only sometimes, using once, few, many, or a class for an expanded clone.

>TRBD2|TRBJ2-1|TRBV18|.
CASSPLAGGYNEQFF
TGTGCCAGCTCACCACTAGCGGGGGGGTACAATGAGCAGTTCTTC
>.|TRBJ1-2|TRBV7-9|.
CASSLDAGRGSNYGYTF
TGTGCCAGCAGCTTAGACGCAGGGAGGGGTTCTAACTATGGCTACACCTTC
>TRBD2|TRBJ2-3|TRBV5-4|.
CASSPGLAGYSDTQYF
TGTGCCAGCAGCCCGGGACTAGCGGGGTATTCAGATACGCAGTATTTT
>TRBD2|TRBJ2-7|TRBV2|.
CASRPGLAHEQYF
TGTGCCAGCAGGCCGGGACTAGCCCACGAGCAGTACTTC
>TRBD1|TRBJ1-1|TRBV6-5|.
CASSSDRGNTEAFF
TGTGCCAGCAGTTCGGACAGGGGCAACACTGAAGCTTTCTTT
>TRBD2|TRBJ2-3|TRBV6-1|.
CASSEGGTRADTQYF
TGTGCCAGCAGTGAAGGGGGGACTAGGGCAGATACGCAGTATTTT
>TRBD1|TRBJ1-2|TRBV28|.
CASSFRDRVDYGYTF
TGTGCCAGCAGTTTCCGCGACAGGGTGGACTATGGCTACACCTTC
>.|TRBJ2-1|TRBV7-2|.
CASSPPAEGAGNEQFF
TGTGCCAGCAGCCCCCCAGCGGAGGGGGCCGGCAATGAGCAGTTCTTC
>TRBD1|TRBJ2-3|TRBV6-1|.
CASSGSEGQGPTDTQYF
TGTGCCAGCAGTGGCAGTGAGGGACAGGGTCCCACAGATACGCAGTATTTT
>TRBD1|TRBJ1-4|TRBV6-5|once
CASSLIQGAGEKLFF
TGTGCCAGCAGCCTCATCCAGGGGGCAGGTGAAAAACTGTTTTTT
>TRBD2|TRBJ2-5|TRBV29-1|.
CSVRGTSGIQETQYF
TGCAGCGTCCGAGGGACTAGCGGCATCCAAGAGACCCAGTACTTC
>.|TRBJ2-6|TRBV5-4|.
CASRMGGRANVLTF
TGTGCCAGCAGGATGGGGGGTAGGGCCAACGTCCTGACTTTC
>TRBD2|TRBJ2-2|TRBV3-1/TRBV3-2|.
CASSQVLAGGPGTGELFF
TGTGCCAGCAGCCAAGTATTAGCGGGGGGGCCCGGCACCGGGGAGCTGTTTTTT
>.|TRBJ1-1|TRBV5-1|once
CASSYLGLNTEAFF
TGCGCCAGCAGCTATCTTGGCTTGAACACTGAAGCTTTCTTT
>TRBD1|TRBJ1-2|TRBV11-2|.
CASTAGQGYGYTF
TGTGCCAGCACCGCAGGACAGGGGTATGGCTACACCTTC
>TRBD2|TRBJ2-5|TRBV5-1|.
CASSLGLAGGRQETQYF
TGCGCCAGCAGCTTGGGGCTAGCGGGGGGGCGCCAAGAGACCCAGTACTTC
>.|TRBJ1-2|TRBV28|.
CASSGGGEQANYGYTF
TGTGCCAGCAGTGGGGGGGGCGAGCAGGCTAACTATGGCTACACCTTC
>TRBD2|TRBJ2-7|TRBV6-2/TRBV6-3|few
CASTPPPGLAGSSSYEQYF
TGTGCCAGCACCCCCCCGCCGGGACTAGCGGGGTCTAGCTCCTACGAGCAGTACTTC
>TRBD2|TRBJ2-7|TRBV28|.
CASLPGSGRSHEQYF
TGTGCCAGCCTTCCTGGGAGCGGGAGGTCCCACGAGCAGTACTTC
>.|TRBJ2-7|TRBV18|.
CASSPTLSEQYF
TGTGCCAGCTCACCAACTTTATCCGAGCAGTACTTC
>.|TRBJ2-1|TRBV6-5|.
CASRGAGYNEQFF
TGTGCCAGCAGGGGGGCCGGGTACAATGAGCAGTTCTTC
>TRBD1|TRBJ1-5|TRBV6-5|.
CASRGGTGNNQPQHF
TGTGCCAGCAGGGGGGGGACAGGGAACAATCAGCCCCAGCATTTT
>TRBD2|TRBJ2-5|TRBV7-2|.
CASSFRLAGVETQYF
TGTGCCAGCAGTTTTCGACTAGCGGGGGTAGAGACCCAGTACTTC
>.|TRBJ2-6|TRBV27|.
CASSGGVGGRSGANVLTF
TGTGCCAGCAGCGGCGGGGTGGGGGGGCGCTCTGGGGCCAACGTCCTGACTTTC
>TRBD2|TRBJ2-6|TRBV19|.
CASSKLAGRHPGANVLTF
TGTGCCAGTAGTAAACTAGCGGGACGGCACCCTGGGGCCAACGTCCTGACTTTC
>.|TRBJ1-3|TRBV28|many
CASTPPRGTIYF
TGTGCCAGCACCCCCCCTCGGGGCACCATATATTTT
>.|TRBJ2-1|TRBV28|.
CASSWRGYNEQFF
TGTGCCAGCAGTTGGAGGGGATACAATGAGCAGTTCTTC
>.|TRBJ1-4|TRBV18|.
CASSPDQTSVEKLFF
TGTGCCAGCTCACCCGATCAGACATCGGTTGAAAAACTGTTTTTT
>TRBD1|TRBJ1-5|TRBV2|.
CASAKTGGINQPQHF
TGTGCCAGCGCGAAAACAGGGGGGATAAATCAGCCCCAGCATTTT
>TRBD2|TRBJ2-1|TRBV9|.
CASSLGPTSLVEQFF
TGTGCCAGCAGCCTCGGACCGACTAGCTTGGTTGAGCAGTTCTTC
>.|TRBJ2-1|TRBV4-1|once
CASSQDVESAPYNEQFF
TGCGCCAGCAGCCAAGATGTAGAAAGCGCTCCCTACAATGAGCAGTTCTTC
>TRBD2|TRBJ2-1|TRBV9|.
CASTAGGRGDNEQFF
TGTGCCAGCACCGCAGGTGGGCGGGGGGACAATGAGCAGTTCTTC
>TRBD2|TRBJ2-5|TRBV2|.
CASSEGAGGTETQYF
TGTGCCAGCAGTGAAGGGGCGGGGGGTACGGAGACCCAGTACTTC
>TRBD1|TRBJ2-2|TRBV18|once
CASSPPWDRARTGELFF
TGTGCCAGCTCACCACCCTGGGACAGGGCAAGGACCGGGGAGCTGTTTTTT
>.|TRBJ1-1|TRBV7-2|.
CASTLRATAVGEGNTEAFF
TGTGCCAGCACCCTAAGGGCGACGGCAGTAGGGGAGGGAAACACTGAAGCTTTCTTT
>TRBD1|TRBJ2-3|TRBV28|.
CASRPHAGTGKRSDTQYF
TGTGCCAGCAGACCCCATGCTGGGACAGGGAAGAGGTCAGATACGCAGTATTTT
>.|TRBJ2-3|TRBV4-2|.
CASSQESAGRGPDTQYF
TGTGCCAGCAGCCAAGAGAGCGCTGGGCGGGGACCAGATACGCAGTATTTT
>TRBD2|TRBJ2-1|TRBV6-2/TRBV6-3|.
CASSYPRLAGGPDEQFF
TGTGCCAGCAGTTACCCCAGACTAGCGGGAGGGCCGGATGAGCAGTTCTTC
>TRBD1|TRBJ1-5|TRBV6-1|.
CASLPDRGNNQPQHF
TGTGCCAGCCTTCCCGACAGGGGAAACAATCAGCCCCAGCATTTT
>TRBD2|TRBJ2-5|TRBV18|.
CASSPPTSQVLQETQYF
TGTGCCAGCTCACCACCGACTAGCCAAGTCCTCCAAGAGACCCAGTACTTC
>.|TRBJ1-2|TRBV7-2|.
CASSLGRSNYGYTF
TGTGCCAGCAGCTTGGGGAGGTCAAACTATGGCTACACCTTC
>.|TRBJ2-1|TRBV27|few
CASGGTLYNEQFF
TGTGCCAGCGGGGGGACCTTATACAATGAGCAGTTCTTC
>.|TRBJ2-1|TRBV27|.
CASSLLSGRGYNEQFF
TGTGCCAGCAGTCTCCTTAGCGGTCGGGGATACAATGAGCAGTTCTTC
>.|TRBJ1-1|TRBV18|.
CASSPPQGRGIF
TGTGCCAGCTCCCCGCCCCAGGGGAGGGGGATTTTT